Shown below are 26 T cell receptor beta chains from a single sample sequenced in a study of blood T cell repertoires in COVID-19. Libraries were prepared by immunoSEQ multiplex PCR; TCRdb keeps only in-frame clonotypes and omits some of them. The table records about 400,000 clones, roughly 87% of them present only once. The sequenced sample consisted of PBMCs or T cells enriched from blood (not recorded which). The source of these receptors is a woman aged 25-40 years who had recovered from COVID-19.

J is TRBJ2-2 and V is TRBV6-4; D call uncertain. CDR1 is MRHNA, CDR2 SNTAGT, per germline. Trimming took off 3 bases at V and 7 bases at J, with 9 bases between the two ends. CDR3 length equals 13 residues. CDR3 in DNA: TGTGCCAGCAGTGAAACAGTCGGCGGGGAGCTGTTTTTT. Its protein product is CASSETVGGELFF.

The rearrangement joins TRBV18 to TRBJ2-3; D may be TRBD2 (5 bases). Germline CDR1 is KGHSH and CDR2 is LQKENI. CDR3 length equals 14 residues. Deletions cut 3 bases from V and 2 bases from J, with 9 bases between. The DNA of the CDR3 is TGTGCCAGCTCACCCCAGACTAACACAGATACGCAGTATTTT. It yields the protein CASSPQTNTDTQYF.

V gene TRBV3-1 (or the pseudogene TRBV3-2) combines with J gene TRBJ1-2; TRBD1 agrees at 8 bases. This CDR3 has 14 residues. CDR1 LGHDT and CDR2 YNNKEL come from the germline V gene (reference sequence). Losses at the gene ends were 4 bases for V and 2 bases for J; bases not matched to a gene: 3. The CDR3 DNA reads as TGTGCCAGCAGCCGCCGACAGGGGAACTATGGCTACACCTTC. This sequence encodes CASSRRQGNYGYTF.

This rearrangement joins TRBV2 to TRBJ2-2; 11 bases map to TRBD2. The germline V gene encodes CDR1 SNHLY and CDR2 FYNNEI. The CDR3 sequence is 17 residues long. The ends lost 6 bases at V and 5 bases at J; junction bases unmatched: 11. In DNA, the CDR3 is TGTGCCAGCAGCTCAGTAATGGGACTAGCGGCGACCGGGGAGCTGTTTTTT. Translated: CASSSVMGLAATGELFF.

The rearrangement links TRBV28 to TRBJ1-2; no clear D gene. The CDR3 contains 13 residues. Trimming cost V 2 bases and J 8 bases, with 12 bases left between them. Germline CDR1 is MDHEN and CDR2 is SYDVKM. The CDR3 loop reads CASSLRAEGGYTF. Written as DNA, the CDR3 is TGTGCCAGCAGTTTAAGAGCTGAGGGAGGCTACACCTTC.

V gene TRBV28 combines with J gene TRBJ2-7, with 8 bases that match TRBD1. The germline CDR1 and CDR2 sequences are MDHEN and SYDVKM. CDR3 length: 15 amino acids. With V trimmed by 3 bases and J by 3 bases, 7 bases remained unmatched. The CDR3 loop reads CASSLSGTGLYEQYF. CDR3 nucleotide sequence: TGTGCCAGCAGTTTGTCCGGGACAGGACTCTACGAGCAGTACTTC. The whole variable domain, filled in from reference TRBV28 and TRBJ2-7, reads DVKVTQSSRYLVKRTGEKVFLECVQDMDHENMFWYRQDPGLGLRLIYFSYDVKMKEKGDIPEGYSVSREKKERFSLILESASTNQTSMYLCASSLSGTGLYEQYFGPGTRLTVT.

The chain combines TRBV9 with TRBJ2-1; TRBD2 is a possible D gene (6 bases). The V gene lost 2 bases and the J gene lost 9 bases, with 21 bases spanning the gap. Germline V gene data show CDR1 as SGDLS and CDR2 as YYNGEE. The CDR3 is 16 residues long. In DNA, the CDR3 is TGTGCCAGCAGCGTGAGTCTGGGGGGAGACTATAGTGAGCAGTTCTTC. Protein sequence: CASSVSLGGDYSEQFF. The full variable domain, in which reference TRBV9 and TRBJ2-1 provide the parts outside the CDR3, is DSGVTQTPKHLITATGQRVTLRCSPRSGDLSVYWYQQSLDQGLQFLIQYYNGEERAKGNILERFSAQQFPDLHSELNLSSLELGDSALYFCASSVSLGGDYSEQFFGPGTRLTVL.

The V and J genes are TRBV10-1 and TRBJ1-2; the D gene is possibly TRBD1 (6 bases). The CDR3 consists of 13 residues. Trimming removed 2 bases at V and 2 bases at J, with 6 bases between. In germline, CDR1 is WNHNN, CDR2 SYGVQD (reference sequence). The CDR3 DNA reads TGCGCCAGCAGTGAGGGACAGAACTATGGCTACACCTTC. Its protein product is CASSEGQNYGYTF.

CDR3 DNA sequence: TGTGCCAGCAGTTTACTTGAGGGTAATGGGGACTATGGCTACACCTTC. Amino acid sequence: CASSLLEGNGDYGYTF. This rearrangement joins TRBV28 to TRBJ1-2, with D uncertain. The CDR3 consists of 16 residues. CDR1 is MDHEN, CDR2 SYDVKM, per germline. Deletions cut 2 bases from V and 3 bases from J, with 16 bases between.

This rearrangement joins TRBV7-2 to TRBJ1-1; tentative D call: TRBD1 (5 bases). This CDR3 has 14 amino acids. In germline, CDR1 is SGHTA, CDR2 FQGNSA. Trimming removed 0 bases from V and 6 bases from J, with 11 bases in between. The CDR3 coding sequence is TGTGCCAGCAGCTTAGCGGGACTTTCAGCTGAAGCTTTCTTT. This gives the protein CASSLAGLSAEAFF. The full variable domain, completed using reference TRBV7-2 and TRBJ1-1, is GAGVSQSPSNKVTEKGKDVELRCDPISGHTALYWYRQSLGQGLEFLIYFQGNSAPDKSGLPSDRFSAERTGGSVSTLTIQRTQQEDSAVYLCASSLAGLSAEAFFGQGTRLTVV.

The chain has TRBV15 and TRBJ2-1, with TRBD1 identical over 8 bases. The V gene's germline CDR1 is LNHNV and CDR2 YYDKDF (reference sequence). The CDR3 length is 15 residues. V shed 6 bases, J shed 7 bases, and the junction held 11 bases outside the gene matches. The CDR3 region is CATRATAGGSNEQFF. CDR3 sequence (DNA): TGTGCCACCAGAGCGACGGCAGGGGGCTCTAATGAGCAGTTCTTC. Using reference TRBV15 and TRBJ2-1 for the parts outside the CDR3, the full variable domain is DAMVIQNPRYQVTQFGKPVTLSCSQTLNHNVMYWYQQKSSQAPKLLFHYYDKDFNNEADTPDNFQSRRPNTSFCFLDIRSPGLGDTAMYLCATRATAGGSNEQFFGPGTRLTVL.

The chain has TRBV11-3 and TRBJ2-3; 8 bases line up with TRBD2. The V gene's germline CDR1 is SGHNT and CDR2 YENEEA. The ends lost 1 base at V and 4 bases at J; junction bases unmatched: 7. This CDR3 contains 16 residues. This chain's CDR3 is CASSLASGSSADTQYF. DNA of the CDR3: TGTGCCAGCAGCTTAGCCAGCGGGAGTTCCGCAGATACGCAGTATTTT.

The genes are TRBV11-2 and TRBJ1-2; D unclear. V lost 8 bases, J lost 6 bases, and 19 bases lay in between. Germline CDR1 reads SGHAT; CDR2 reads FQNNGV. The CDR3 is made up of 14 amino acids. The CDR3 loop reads CASAAGVGGDGYTF. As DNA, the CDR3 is TGTGCCAGCGCCGCCGGGGTGGGAGGCGATGGCTACACCTTC.

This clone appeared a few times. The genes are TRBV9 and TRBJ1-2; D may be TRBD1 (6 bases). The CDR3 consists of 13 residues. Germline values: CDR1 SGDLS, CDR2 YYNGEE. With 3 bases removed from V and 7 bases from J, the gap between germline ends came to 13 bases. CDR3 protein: CASSDPYRAGYTF. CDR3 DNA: TGTGCCAGCAGCGACCCTTACAGGGCTGGCTACACCTTC.

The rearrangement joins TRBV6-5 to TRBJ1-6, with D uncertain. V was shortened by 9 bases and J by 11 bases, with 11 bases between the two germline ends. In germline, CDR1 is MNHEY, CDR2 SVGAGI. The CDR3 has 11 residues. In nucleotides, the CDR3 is TGTGCCAGTTCCTTTCCGGCACCCCTCCACTTT. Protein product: CASSFPAPLHF.

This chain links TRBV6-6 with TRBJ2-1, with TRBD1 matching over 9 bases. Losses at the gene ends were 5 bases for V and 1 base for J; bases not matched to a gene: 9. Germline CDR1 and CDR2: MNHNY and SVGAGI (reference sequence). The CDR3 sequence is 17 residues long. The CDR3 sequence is CASSPGQGSMSYNEQFF. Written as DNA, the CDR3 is TGTGCCAGCAGTCCGGGACAGGGTTCAATGTCCTACAATGAGCAGTTCTTC.

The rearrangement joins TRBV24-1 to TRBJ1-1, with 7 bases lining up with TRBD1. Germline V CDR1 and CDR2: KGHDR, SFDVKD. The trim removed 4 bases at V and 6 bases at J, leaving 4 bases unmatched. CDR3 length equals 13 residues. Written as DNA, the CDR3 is TGTGCCACCAGTGACCCCGACAGGGCTGAAGCTTTCTTT. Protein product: CATSDPDRAEAFF.

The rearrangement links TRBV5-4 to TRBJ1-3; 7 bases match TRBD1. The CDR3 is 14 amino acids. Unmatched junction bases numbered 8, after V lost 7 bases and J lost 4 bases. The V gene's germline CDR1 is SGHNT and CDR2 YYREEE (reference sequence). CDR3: CASGDRAGGNTIYF. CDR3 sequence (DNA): TGTGCCAGCGGTGACAGGGCGGGAGGAAACACCATATATTTT. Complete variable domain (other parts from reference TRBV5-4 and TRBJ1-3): ETGVTQSPTHLIKTRGQQVTLRCSSQSGHNTVSWYQQALGQGPQFIFQYYREEENGRGNFPPRFSGLQFPNYSSELNVNALELDDSALYLCASGDRAGGNTIYFGEGSWLTVV.

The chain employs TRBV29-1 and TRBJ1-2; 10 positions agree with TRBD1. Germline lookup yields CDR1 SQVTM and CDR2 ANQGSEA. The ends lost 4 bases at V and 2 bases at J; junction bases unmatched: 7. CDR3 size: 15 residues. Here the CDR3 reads CSVAGTGVPNYGYTF. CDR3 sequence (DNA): TGCAGCGTTGCTGGGACAGGGGTTCCGAACTATGGCTACACCTTC.

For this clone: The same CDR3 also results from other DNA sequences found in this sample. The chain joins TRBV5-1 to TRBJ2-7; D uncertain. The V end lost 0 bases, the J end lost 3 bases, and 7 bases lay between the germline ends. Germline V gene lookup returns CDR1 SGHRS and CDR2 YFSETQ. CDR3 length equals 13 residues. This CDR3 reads CASSLVGSYEQYF. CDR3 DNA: TGCGCCAGCAGCTTGGTGGGCAGCTACGAGCAGTACTTC.

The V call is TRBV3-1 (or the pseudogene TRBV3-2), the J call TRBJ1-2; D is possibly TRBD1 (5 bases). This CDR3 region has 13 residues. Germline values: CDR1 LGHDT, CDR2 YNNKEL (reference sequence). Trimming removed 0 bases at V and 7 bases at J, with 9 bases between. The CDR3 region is CASSQEQVGGYTF. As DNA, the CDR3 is TGTGCCAGCAGCCAAGAACAGGTTGGTGGCTACACCTTC.

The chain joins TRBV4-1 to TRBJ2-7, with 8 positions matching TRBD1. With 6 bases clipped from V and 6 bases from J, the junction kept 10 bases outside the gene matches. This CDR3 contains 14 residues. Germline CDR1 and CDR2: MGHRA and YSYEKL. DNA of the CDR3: TGCGCCAGCAGTCGGACAGGGAATTTGGCCGAGCAGTACTTC. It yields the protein CASSRTGNLAEQYF.

DNA of the CDR3: TGTGCCAGCAGCTTGGGACAAAGCTCTGGAAACACCATATATTTT. As protein: CASSLGQSSGNTIYF. The chain carries TRBV7-9 and TRBJ1-3; maybe TRBD1 (6 bases). Germline values: CDR1 SEHNR, CDR2 FQNEAQ (reference sequence). This CDR3 comprises 15 residues. V was clipped by 3 bases and J by 0 bases, with 9 bases between them.

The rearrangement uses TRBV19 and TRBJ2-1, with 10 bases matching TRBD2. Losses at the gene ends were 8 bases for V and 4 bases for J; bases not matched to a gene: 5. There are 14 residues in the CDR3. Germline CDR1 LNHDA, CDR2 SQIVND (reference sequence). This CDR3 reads CASGAGGAYNEQFF. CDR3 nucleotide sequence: TGTGCCAGTGGAGCGGGGGGGGCATACAATGAGCAGTTCTTC.

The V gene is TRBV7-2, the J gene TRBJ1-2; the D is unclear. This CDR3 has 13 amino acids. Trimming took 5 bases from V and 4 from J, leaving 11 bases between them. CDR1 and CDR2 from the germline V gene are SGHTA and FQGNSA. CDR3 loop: CASSPSDIYGYTF. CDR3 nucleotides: TGTGCCAGCAGCCCGAGCGATATCTATGGCTACACCTTC. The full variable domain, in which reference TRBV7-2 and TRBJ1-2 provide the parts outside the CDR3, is GAGVSQSPSNKVTEKGKDVELRCDPISGHTALYWYRQSLGQGLEFLIYFQGNSAPDKSGLPSDRFSAERTGGSVSTLTIQRTQQEDSAVYLCASSPSDIYGYTFGSGTRLTVV.

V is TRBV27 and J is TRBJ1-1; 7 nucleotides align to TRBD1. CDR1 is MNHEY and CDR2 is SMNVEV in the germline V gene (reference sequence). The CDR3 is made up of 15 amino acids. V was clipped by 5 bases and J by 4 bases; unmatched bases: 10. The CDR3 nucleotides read TGTGCCAGCAGTCCGGGACAGTGGCGGGCCACTGAAGCTTTCTTT. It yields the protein CASSPGQWRATEAFF.